A single sample gave rise to the 24 T cell receptor beta chains below, sequenced in a study of blood T cell repertoires in COVID-19. The repertoire was sequenced with immunoSEQ multiplex PCR; TCRdb's copy has only in-frame clones and lacks some. The sample records about 310,000 clones, around 90% being singletons. The source material was peripheral blood. These receptors were taken from a woman between 40 and 55 years old with COVID-19, enrolled during active disease.

V gene TRBV5-5 combines with J gene TRBJ2-1; D is uncertain. Looked up from germline, CDR1 is SGHKS and CDR2 is YYEKEE (reference sequence). V was cut by 0 bases and J by 4 bases, with 5 bases left in between. The CDR3 runs to 13 residues. The chain's CDR3 is CASSLGVYNEQFF. CDR3 sequence (DNA): TGTGCCAGCAGCTTGGGCGTATACAATGAGCAGTTCTTC.

The genes are TRBV27 and TRBJ2-3; the match to TRBD1 covers 8 bases. The J segment lost 1 base and the V segment lost 3 bases, leaving 3 bases of the junction unmatched. Germline CDR1 is MNHEY and CDR2 is SMNVEV (reference sequence). This CDR3 region has 15 residues. CDR3 DNA: TGTGCCAGCAGTTTTGACAGGGGTCGCACAGATACGCAGTATTTT. This translates into CASSFDRGRTDTQYF.

The chain recombines TRBV6-4 with TRBJ2-3, with TRBD2 matching over 11 bases. This CDR3 contains 15 residues. With 5 bases clipped from V and 6 bases from J, the junction kept 7 bases outside the gene matches. Germline V gives CDR1 MRHNA, CDR2 SNTAGT. The CDR3 reads CASSPTSGGGDTQYF. The CDR3 bases are TGTGCCAGCAGTCCAACTAGCGGGGGAGGGGATACGCAGTATTTT.

The chain has TRBV7-9 and TRBJ1-1; D is uncertain. In germline, CDR1 is SEHNR, CDR2 FQNEAQ (reference sequence). V was clipped by 3 bases and J by 8 bases, with 13 bases between them. The CDR3 length is 13 residues. CDR3 in DNA: TGTGCCAGCAGCTTTACCGGGTCCAACGAAGCTTTCTTT. Its protein product is CASSFTGSNEAFF.

This clone was found a few times. One end of the junction is discordant with germline, which a read error may explain. The rearrangement uses TRBV6-5 and TRBJ2-7; 7 bases fit TRBD2. The CDR3 has 15 residues. Germline CDR1 and CDR2: MNHEY and SVGAGI. The CDR3 is CASSDSGLLFYEQYF. The CDR3 DNA is TGTGCCAGCAGTGACTCGGGACTACTGTTCTACGAGCAGTACTTC.

This chain connects TRBV6-2 or TRBV6-3 to TRBJ1-2; the D is unclear. The V end lost 0 bases, the J end lost 12 bases, and 11 bases lay between the germline ends. CDR1 and CDR2 from the germline V gene are MNHEY and SVGEGT. The CDR3 loop spans 12 amino acids. Written as DNA, the CDR3 is TGTGCCAGCAGTTACTCTTCGGCGGCGAACACCTTC. Translation: CASSYSSAANTF.

The gene calls are TRBV7-2 and TRBJ1-4, with TRBD1 identical over 8 bases. The germline V gene encodes CDR1 SGHTA and CDR2 FQGNSA. The CDR3 is 14 amino acids. Unmatched junction bases numbered 4, after V lost 4 bases and J lost 6 bases. The CDR3 region is CASSWDRSYEKLFF. CDR3 in DNA: TGTGCCAGCAGCTGGGACAGGTCCTATGAAAAACTGTTTTTT.

The V gene is TRBV27, the J gene TRBJ2-7, with 8 bases lining up with TRBD1. The CDR3 length is 14 residues. The V segment lost 4 bases and the J segment 8 bases; nucleotides outside the gene matches: 10. Germline V CDR1 and CDR2: MNHEY, SMNVEV (reference sequence). The CDR3 loop is CASSSGQVGMKQYF. The CDR3, as DNA: TGTGCCAGCAGTTCGGGACAGGTAGGTATGAAGCAGTACTTC.

This sequence joins TRBV20-1 and TRBJ2-1; 7 nucleotides agree with TRBD2. Germline values: CDR1 DFQATT, CDR2 SNEGSKA (reference sequence). J lost 7 bases, V lost 3 bases, and 9 bases had no gene match. The CDR3 contains 14 residues. CDR3 protein: CSASGRGLANEQFF. The CDR3 region has the DNA TGCAGTGCTAGTGGGCGGGGGTTGGCGAATGAGCAGTTCTTC.

J is TRBJ2-3 and V is TRBV29-1, with 7 bases identical to TRBD1. Trimming took 5 bases from V and 2 from J; bases not matched to a gene: 7. Per germline, CDR1 SQVTM and CDR2 ANQGSEA. CDR3 length: 14 residues. The CDR3 DNA is TGCAGCGTTCTAGGACAGGCTTACACAGATACGCAGTATTTT. This translates into CSVLGQAYTDTQYF.

This chain joins TRBV18 and TRBJ1-2, with 9 bases that match TRBD1. Germline CDR1 KGHSH, CDR2 LQKENI. The CDR3 runs 16 residues. With V trimmed by 3 bases and J by 2 bases, 7 bases remained unmatched. CDR3 loop: CASSPTHRGPNYGYTF. In nucleotides, the CDR3 is TGTGCCAGCTCACCTACCCACAGGGGGCCGAACTATGGCTACACCTTC.

This clone was recorded a few times. This chain uses TRBV6-5 with TRBJ2-7; D remains unclear. Germline loops: CDR1 MNHEY, CDR2 SVGAGI. V was pared by 4 bases and J by 4 bases, with 8 bases between. There are 12 residues in the CDR3. CDR3 DNA: TGTGCCAGCAGTTCGAGTCGTTACGAGCAGTACTTC. It codes for CASSSSRYEQYF.

V usage is TRBV6-2 or TRBV6-3 and J usage is TRBJ1-1; possible D gene TRBD1, 5 bases. V dropped 0 bases and J dropped 5 bases, with 13 bases sitting between them. The CDR3 consists of 15 residues. From germline, CDR1 is MNHEY and CDR2 SVGEGT. For the CDR3, the DNA is TGTGCCAGCAGTTACTCGGGGAGGGGTGGGACTGAAGCTTTCTTT. This sequence encodes CASSYSGRGGTEAFF.

V is TRBV19 and J is TRBJ2-7, with a tentative D call TRBD1 (6 bases). The germline V and J ends were trimmed by 4 bases and 0 bases, with 16 bases remaining between them. Germline CDR1 and CDR2: LNHDA and SQIVND (reference sequence). This CDR3 is built from 16 residues. The CDR3 protein is CASSRKSGTSSYEQYF. CDR3 DNA sequence: TGTGCCAGTAGTAGAAAATCAGGGACATCCTCCTACGAGCAGTACTTC. The entire variable domain, with the rest obtained from reference TRBV19 and TRBJ2-7, is as follows: DGGITQSPKYLFRKEGQNVTLSCEQNLNHDAMYWYRQDPGQGLRLIYYSQIVNDFQKGDIAEGYSVSREKKESFPLTVTSAQKNPTAFYLCASSRKSGTSSYEQYFGPGTRLTVT.

The J gene is TRBJ2-7, the V gene TRBV4-1, with 8 positions matching TRBD2. Germline CDR1 reads MGHRA; CDR2 reads YSYEKL. The V and J ends lost 3 bases and 1 base, in that order; junction bases with no gene match: 8. The CDR3 sequence is 16 residues long. The chain's CDR3 is CASSQGGASGSYEQYF. Here the CDR3 DNA reads TGCGCCAGCAGCCAGGGTGGGGCTAGCGGGTCCTACGAGCAGTACTTC.

The gene calls are TRBV7-9 and TRBJ1-2, with 7 bases fitting TRBD1. Per germline, CDR1 SEHNR and CDR2 FQNEAQ (reference sequence). This CDR3 has 19 amino acids. Trimming cost V 10 bases and J 1 base; bases outside gene matches: 24. The CDR3 is CATEGPNRGANVYNYGYTF. The DNA for the CDR3 is TGTGCCACGGAGGGGCCCAACAGGGGCGCCAACGTCTATAACTATGGCTACACCTTC. The complete variable domain, with remaining parts taken from reference TRBV7-9 and TRBJ1-2, reads DTGVSQNPRHKITKRGQNVTFRCDPISEHNRLYWYRQTLGQGPEFLTYFQNEAQLEKSRLLSDRFSAERPKGSFSTLEIQRTEQGDSAMYLCATEGPNRGANVYNYGYTFGSGTRLTVV.

The chain combines TRBV28 with TRBJ1-1; no definite D call. Trimming left V 4 bases short and J 1 base short, with 10 bases between. The CDR3 has 14 amino acids. Germline assignment: CDR1 MDHEN and CDR2 SYDVKM. This CDR3 is CASSSETENTEAFF. CDR3 coding DNA: TGTGCCAGCAGTTCGGAGACCGAGAACACTGAAGCTTTCTTT.

As regards this clone: The junction departs from the called germline gene at one end, perhaps through a read error. The genes are TRBV3-1 (or the pseudogene TRBV3-2) and TRBJ1-2; D ambiguous. The CDR3 is 11 amino acids. The germline gives CDR1 LGHDT, CDR2 YNNKEL (reference sequence). The CDR3 sequence is CASSQTYRYTF. In DNA form, the CDR3 reads TGTGCCAGCAGCCAAACCTATCGCTACACCTTC.

The CDR3 here is CASTSRGASPYEQYF. DNA of the CDR3: TGTGCCAGTACCAGCCGGGGGGCATCCCCCTACGAGCAGTACTTC. This chain connects TRBV5-5 to TRBJ2-7; D might be TRBD2 (7 bases). This CDR3 is 15 amino acids long. Germline CDR1 reads SGHKS; CDR2 reads YYEKEE (reference sequence). The ends were cut back, 8 bases at V and 2 bases at J, with 20 bases in the middle.

The rearrangement uses TRBV6-5 and TRBJ1-1; no clear D. The CDR3 loop spans 15 amino acids. Germline lookup yields CDR1 MNHEY and CDR2 SVGAGI. The V gene lost 1 base and the J gene lost 0 bases, with 9 bases spanning the gap. CDR3 loop: CASSYFLDMNTEAFF. In nucleotides, the CDR3 is TGTGCCAGCAGTTACTTCCTAGATATGAACACTGAAGCTTTCTTT.

The CDR3 region has the DNA TGTGCCAGCAGTTTATTAGACCTTAACAGGGACGAGCAGTACTTC. This translates into CASSLLDLNRDEQYF. The chain has TRBV28 and TRBJ2-7; tentative D call: TRBD1 (6 bases). Deletions cut 1 base from V and 5 bases from J, with 15 bases between. CDR1 is MDHEN, CDR2 SYDVKM, per germline. CDR3 length equals 15 residues.

The genes are TRBV6-5 and TRBJ1-2; D remains unclear. The V gene's germline CDR1 is MNHEY and CDR2 SVGAGI. The CDR3 extends over 14 amino acids. Trimming removed 2 bases from V and 2 bases from J, with 9 bases in between. The CDR3 spells CASSYLAENYGYTF. In DNA form, the CDR3 reads TGTGCCAGCAGTTACCTAGCAGAAAACTATGGCTACACCTTC.

The chain carries TRBV28 and TRBJ2-4; tentative D call: TRBD2 (5 bases). V shed 4 bases and J shed 0 bases, with 16 bases lying between them. The germline V gene has CDR1 MDHEN and CDR2 SYDVKM. The CDR3 has 17 amino acids. The CDR3 reads CASSYQLGGVAKNIQYF. CDR3 nucleotides: TGTGCCAGCAGTTACCAACTAGGAGGTGTAGCCAAAAACATTCAGTACTTC.

The V gene is TRBV18, the J gene TRBJ2-6; D is unclear. V was pared by 3 bases and J by 4 bases, with 7 bases between. Germline V lookup: CDR1 KGHSH, CDR2 LQKENI. CDR3 length: 14 residues. The CDR3 protein is CASSPLTGANVLTF. The CDR3 DNA sequence: TGTGCCAGCTCACCTCTAACCGGGGCCAACGTCCTGACTTTC. Filled out from reference TRBV18 and TRBJ2-6, the complete variable domain reads NAGVMQNPRHLVRRRGQEARLRCSPMKGHSHVYWYRQLPEEGLKFMVYLQKENIIDESGMPKERFSAEFPKEGPSILRIQQVVRGDSAAYFCASSPLTGANVLTFGAGSRLTVL.